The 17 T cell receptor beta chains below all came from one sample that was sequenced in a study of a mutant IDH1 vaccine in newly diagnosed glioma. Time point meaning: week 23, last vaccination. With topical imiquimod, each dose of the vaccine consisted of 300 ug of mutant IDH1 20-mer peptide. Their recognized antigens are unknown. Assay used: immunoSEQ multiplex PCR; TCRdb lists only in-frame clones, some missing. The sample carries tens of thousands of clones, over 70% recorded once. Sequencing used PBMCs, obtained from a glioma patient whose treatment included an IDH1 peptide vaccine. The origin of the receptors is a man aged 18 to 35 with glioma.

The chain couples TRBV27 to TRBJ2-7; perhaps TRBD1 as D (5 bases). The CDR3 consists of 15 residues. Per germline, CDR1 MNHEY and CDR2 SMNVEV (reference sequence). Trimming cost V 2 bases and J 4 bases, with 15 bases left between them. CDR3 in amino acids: CASSLQGNSRYEQYF. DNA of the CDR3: TGTGCCAGCAGTTTACAGGGTAATTCGAGGTACGAGCAGTACTTC.

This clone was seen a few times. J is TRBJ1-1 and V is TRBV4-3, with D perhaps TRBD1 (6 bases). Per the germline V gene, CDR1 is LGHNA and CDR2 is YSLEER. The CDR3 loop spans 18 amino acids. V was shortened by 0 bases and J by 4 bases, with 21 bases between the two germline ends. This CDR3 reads CASSQDQAGASPFTEAFF. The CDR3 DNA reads TGCGCCAGCAGCCAAGATCAGGCAGGGGCAAGCCCCTTCACTGAAGCTTTCTTT.

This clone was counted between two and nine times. CDR3: CASSLGGLTNEQFF. The CDR3 DNA reads TGTGCCAGCAGTTTAGGGGGACTTACCAATGAGCAGTTCTTC. The chain recombines TRBV27 with TRBJ2-1, with D maybe TRBD2 (6 bases). V was trimmed by 2 bases and J by 6 bases, leaving 11 bases between them. This CDR3 region has 14 residues. Germline V gives CDR1 MNHEY, CDR2 SMNVEV (reference sequence).

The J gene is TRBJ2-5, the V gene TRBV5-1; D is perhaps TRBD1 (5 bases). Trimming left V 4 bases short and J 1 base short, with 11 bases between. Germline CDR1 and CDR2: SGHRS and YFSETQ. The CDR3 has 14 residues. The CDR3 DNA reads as TGCGCCAGCAGCCAACAGGTAACCCAAGAGACCCAGTACTTC. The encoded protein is CASSQQVTQETQYF.

The CDR3 reads CASSSTFSGTGVQETQYF. CDR3 coding DNA: TGTGCCAGCAGTTCAACATTCTCCGGGACAGGGGTTCAAGAGACCCAGTACTTC. The V and J genes are TRBV28 and TRBJ2-5; TRBD1 matches 10 bases. This CDR3 region has 18 residues. Per germline, CDR1 MDHEN and CDR2 SYDVKM. V lost 4 bases and J lost 2; bases outside the gene matches: 13.

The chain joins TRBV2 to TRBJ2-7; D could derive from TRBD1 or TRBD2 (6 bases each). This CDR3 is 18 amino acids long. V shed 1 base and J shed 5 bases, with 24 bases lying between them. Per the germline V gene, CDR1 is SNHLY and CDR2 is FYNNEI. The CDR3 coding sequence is TGTGCCAGCAGTGAAGGGAGGGCTCAGGGGACCTACCGGGACGAGCAGTACTTC. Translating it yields CASSEGRAQGTYRDEQYF. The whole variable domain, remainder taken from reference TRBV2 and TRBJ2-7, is EPEVTQTPSHQVTQMGQEVILRCVPISNHLYFYWYRQILGQKVEFLVSFYNNEISEKSEIFDDQFSVERPDGSNFTLKIRSTKLEDSAMYFCASSEGRAQGTYRDEQYFGPGTRLTVT.

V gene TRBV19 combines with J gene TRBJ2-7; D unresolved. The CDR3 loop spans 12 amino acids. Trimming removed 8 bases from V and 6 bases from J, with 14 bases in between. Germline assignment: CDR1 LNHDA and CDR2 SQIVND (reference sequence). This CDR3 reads CASLGLQGEQYF. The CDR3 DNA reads TGTGCCAGTTTAGGCCTACAAGGCGAGCAGTACTTC.

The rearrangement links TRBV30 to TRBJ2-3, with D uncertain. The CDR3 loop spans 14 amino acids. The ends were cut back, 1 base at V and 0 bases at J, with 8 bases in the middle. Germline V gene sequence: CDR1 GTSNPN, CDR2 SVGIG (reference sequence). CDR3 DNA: TGTGCCTGGAGTGCCGGGTCTAGCACAGATACGCAGTATTTT. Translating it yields CAWSAGSSTDTQYF.

CDR3 sequence (DNA): TGTGCCAGCAGCCTAGACGTGGGGTCGCGGGTAGAGCAGTTCTTC. It translates to CASSLDVGSRVEQFF. The chain is built from TRBV6-5 and TRBJ2-1, with a weak D call TRBD2 (5 bases). Trimming removed 6 bases at V and 10 bases at J, with 22 bases between. In germline, CDR1 is MNHEY, CDR2 SVGAGI. CDR3 length: 15 amino acids.

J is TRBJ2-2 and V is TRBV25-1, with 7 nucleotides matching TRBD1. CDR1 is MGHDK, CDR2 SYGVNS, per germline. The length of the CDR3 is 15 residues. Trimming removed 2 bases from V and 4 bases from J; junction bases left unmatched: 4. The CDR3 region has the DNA TGTGCCAGCAGTGAAACTAACAGGGGCACCGGGGAGCTGTTTTTT. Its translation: CASSETNRGTGELFF.

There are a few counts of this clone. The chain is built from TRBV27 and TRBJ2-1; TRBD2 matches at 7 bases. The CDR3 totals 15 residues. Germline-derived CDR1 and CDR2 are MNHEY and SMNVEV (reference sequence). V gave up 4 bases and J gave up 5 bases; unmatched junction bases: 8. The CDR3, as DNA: TGTGCCAGCAGTTCCTGGCGGGAGAAAGACAATGAGCAGTTCTTC. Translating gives CASSSWREKDNEQFF.

The DNA of the CDR3 is TGTGCCAGCAGCCAAGCCCGAGGGGACACAAACTACGAGCAGTACTTC. Protein: CASSQARGDTNYEQYF. This chain joins TRBV4-2 and TRBJ2-7, with D tentatively TRBD1 (6 bases). CDR3 length: 16 amino acids. The V end lost 1 base, the J end lost 3 bases, and 16 bases lay between the germline ends. Germline assignment: CDR1 LGHNA and CDR2 YNFKEQ.

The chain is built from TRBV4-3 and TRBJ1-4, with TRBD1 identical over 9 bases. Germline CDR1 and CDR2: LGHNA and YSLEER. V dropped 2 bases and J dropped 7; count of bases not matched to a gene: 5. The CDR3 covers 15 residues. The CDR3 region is CASSQPGQGAEKLFF. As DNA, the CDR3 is TGCGCCAGCAGCCAACCGGGACAGGGTGCTGAAAAACTGTTTTTT.

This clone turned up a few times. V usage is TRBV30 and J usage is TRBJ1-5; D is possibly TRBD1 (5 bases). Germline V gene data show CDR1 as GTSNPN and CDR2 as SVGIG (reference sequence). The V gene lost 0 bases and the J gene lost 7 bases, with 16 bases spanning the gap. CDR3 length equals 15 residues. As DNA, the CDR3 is TGTGCCTGGAGTGTACTTGGGGGTTATGACCAGCCCCAGCATTTT. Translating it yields CAWSVLGGYDQPQHF.

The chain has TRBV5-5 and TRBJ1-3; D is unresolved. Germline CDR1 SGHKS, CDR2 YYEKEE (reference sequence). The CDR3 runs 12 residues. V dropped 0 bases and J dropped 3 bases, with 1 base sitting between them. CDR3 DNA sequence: TGTGCCAGCAGCTTGGGTGGAAACACCATATATTTT. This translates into CASSLGGNTIYF.

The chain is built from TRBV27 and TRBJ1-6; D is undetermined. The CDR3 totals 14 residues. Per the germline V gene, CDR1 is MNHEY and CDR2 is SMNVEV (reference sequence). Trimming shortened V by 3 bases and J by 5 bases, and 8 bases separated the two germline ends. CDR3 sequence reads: CASSFVSDNSPLHF. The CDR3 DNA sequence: TGTGCCAGCAGTTTTGTTTCGGATAATTCACCCCTCCACTTT.

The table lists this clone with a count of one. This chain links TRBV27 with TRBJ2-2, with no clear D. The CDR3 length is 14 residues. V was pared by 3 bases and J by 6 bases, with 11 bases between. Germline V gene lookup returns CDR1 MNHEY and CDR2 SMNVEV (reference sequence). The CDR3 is CASSFRPGPGELFF. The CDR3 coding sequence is TGTGCCAGCAGTTTTCGACCGGGCCCCGGGGAGCTGTTTTTT.